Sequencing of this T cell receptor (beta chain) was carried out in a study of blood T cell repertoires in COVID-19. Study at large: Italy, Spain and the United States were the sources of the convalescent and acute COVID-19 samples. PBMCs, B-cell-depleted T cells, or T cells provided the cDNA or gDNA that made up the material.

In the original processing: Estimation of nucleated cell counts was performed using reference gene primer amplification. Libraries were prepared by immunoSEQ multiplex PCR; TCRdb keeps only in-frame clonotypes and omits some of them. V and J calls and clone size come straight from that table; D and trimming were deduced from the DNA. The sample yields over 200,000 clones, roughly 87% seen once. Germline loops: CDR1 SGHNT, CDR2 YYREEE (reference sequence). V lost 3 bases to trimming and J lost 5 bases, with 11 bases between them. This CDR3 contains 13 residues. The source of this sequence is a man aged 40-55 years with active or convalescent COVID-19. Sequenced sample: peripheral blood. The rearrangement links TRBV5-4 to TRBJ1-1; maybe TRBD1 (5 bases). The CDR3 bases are TGTGCCAGCAGCTGGGGGGGTAGAACTGAAGCTTTCTTT. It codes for CASSWGGRTEAFF.